One TCR beta chain is described in this entry. This specimen comes from a study of blood T cell repertoires in COVID-19. Overall study context: PBMCs, B-cell-depleted T cells, or T cells provided the cDNA or gDNA that made up the material.

Produced via immunoSEQ multiplex PCR; TCRdb's table is partial and in-frame only. The data hold 250,000 to 350,000 clones, with around 85% observed a single time. The TCR sequence derives from a human donor with COVID-19, enrolled during active disease. The donor label of this sample is uncertain. The source material was peripheral blood.

The chain's CDR3 is CSAPGLAWGDTQYF. The DNA for the CDR3 is TGCAGCGCCCCGGGACTAGCTTGGGGGGATACGCAGTATTTT. The chain recombines TRBV29-1 with TRBJ2-3; 9 bases are a match to TRBD2. The length of the CDR3 is 14 residues. The germline V gene has CDR1 SQVTM and CDR2 ANQGSEA. The V and J ends lost 7 bases and 6 bases, in that order; junction bases with no gene match: 11.